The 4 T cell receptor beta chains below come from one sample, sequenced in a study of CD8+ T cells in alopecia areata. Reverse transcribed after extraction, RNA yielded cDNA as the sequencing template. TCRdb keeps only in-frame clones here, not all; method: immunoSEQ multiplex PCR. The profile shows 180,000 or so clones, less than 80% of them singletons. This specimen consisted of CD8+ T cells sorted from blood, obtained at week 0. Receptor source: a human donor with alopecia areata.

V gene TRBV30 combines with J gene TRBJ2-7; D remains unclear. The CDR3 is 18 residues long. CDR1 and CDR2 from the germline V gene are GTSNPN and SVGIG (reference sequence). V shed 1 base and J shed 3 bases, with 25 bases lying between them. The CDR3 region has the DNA TGTGCCTGGAGTGCGGGTGCTTTCGGCCCACTACCTTTCTACGAGCAGTACTTC. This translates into CAWSAGAFGPLPFYEQYF.

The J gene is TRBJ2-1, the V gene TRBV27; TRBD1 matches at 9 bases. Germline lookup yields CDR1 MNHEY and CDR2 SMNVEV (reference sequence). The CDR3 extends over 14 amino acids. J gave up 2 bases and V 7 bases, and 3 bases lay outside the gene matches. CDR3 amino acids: CASTTGGPYNEQFF. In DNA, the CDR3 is TGTGCCAGCACTACAGGGGGCCCCTACAATGAGCAGTTCTTC.

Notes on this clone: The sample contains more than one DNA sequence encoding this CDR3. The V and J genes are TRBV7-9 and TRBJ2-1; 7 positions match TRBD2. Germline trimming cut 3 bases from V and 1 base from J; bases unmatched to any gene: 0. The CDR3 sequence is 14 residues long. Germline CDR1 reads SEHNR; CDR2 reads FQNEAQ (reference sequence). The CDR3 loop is CASSFSGSYNEQFF. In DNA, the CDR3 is TGTGCCAGCAGCTTTAGCGGGTCCTACAATGAGCAGTTCTTC.

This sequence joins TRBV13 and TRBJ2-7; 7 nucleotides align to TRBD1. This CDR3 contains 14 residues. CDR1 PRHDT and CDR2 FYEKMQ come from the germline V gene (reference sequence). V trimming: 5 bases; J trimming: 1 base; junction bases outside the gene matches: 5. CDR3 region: CASSRGQISYEQYF. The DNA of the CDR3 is TGTGCCAGCAGCCGGGGACAGATTTCCTACGAGCAGTACTTC.